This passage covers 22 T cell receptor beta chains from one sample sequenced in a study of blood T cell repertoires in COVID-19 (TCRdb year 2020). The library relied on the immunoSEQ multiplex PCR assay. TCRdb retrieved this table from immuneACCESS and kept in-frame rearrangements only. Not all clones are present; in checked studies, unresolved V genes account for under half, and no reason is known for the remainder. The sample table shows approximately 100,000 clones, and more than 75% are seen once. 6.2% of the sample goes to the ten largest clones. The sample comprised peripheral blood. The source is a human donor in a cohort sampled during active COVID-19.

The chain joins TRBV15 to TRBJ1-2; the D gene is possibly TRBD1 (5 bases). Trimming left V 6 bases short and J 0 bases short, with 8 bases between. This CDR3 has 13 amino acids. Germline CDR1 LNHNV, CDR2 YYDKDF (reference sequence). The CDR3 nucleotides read TGTGCCACCAGGGACACCACTAACTATGGCTACACCTTC. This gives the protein CATRDTTNYGYTF. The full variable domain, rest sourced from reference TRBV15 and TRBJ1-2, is DAMVIQNPRYQVTQFGKPVTLSCSQTLNHNVMYWYQQKSSQAPKLLFHYYDKDFNNEADTPDNFQSRRPNTSFCFLDIRSPGLGDTAMYLCATRDTTNYGYTFGSGTRLTVV.

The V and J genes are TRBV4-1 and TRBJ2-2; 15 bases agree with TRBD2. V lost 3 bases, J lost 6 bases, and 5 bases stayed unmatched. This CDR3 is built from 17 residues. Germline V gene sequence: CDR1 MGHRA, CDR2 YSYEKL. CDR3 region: CASSQAGTSGRPGELFF. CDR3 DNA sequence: TGCGCCAGCAGCCAGGCCGGGACTAGCGGGAGGCCCGGGGAGCTGTTTTTT.

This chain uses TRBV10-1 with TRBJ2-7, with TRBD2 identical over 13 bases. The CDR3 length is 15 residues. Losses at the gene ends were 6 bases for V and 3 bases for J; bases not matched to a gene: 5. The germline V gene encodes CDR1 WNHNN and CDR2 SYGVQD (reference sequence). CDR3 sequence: CASSRTSGRGYEQYF. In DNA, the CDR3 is TGCGCCAGCAGCCGGACTAGCGGGAGAGGCTACGAGCAGTACTTC.

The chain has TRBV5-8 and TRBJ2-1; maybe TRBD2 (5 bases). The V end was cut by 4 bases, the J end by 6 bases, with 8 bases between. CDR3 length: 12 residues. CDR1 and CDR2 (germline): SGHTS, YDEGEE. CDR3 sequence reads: CASSQDSNEQFF. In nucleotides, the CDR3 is TGTGCCAGCAGCCAGGACTCCAATGAGCAGTTCTTC.

The CDR3 region is CASSSSDRGPPYGYTF. The CDR3 DNA reads as TGTGCCAGCAGTTCCTCGGACAGGGGTCCCCCCTATGGCTACACCTTC. The chain uses TRBV28 and TRBJ1-2; 9 bases are shared with TRBD1. The CDR3 is 16 amino acids. Germline V gene lookup returns CDR1 MDHEN and CDR2 SYDVKM. Losses at the gene ends were 4 bases for V and 4 bases for J; bases not matched to a gene: 10.

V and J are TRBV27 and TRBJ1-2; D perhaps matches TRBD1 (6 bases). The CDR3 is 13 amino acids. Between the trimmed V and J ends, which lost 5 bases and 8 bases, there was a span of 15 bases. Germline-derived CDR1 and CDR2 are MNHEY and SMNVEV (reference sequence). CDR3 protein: CASSPSGASGYTF. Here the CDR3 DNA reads TGTGCCAGCAGTCCCTCAGGGGCCTCGGGCTACACCTTC.

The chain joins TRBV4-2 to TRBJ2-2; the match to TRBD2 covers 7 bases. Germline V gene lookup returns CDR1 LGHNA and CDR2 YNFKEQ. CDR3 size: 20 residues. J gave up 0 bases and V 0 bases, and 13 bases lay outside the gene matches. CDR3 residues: CASSQDLVSSGVTNTGELFF. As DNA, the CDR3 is TGTGCCAGCAGCCAAGATCTGGTGTCTAGCGGTGTTACGAACACCGGGGAGCTGTTTTTT.

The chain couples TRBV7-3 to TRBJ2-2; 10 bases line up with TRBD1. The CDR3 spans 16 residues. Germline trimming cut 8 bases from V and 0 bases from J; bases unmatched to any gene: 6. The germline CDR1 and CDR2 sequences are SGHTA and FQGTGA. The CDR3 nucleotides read TGTGCCAGCTCGTCCGGGACAGGGGCGAACACCGGGGAGCTGTTTTTT. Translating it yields CASSSGTGANTGELFF.

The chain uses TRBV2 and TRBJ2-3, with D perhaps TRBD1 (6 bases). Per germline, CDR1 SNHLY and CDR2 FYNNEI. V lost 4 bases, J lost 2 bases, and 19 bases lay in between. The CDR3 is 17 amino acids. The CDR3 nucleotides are TGTGCCAGCAGTGGAACTTTTAAGGGGGTCTTCACAGATACGCAGTATTTT. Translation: CASSGTFKGVFTDTQYF.

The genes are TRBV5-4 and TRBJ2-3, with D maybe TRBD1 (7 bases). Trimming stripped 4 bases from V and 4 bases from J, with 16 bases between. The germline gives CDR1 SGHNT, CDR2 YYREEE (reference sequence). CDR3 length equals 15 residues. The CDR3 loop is CASSGGTVRADTQYF. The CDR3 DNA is TGTGCCAGCAGCGGCGGGACAGTAAGGGCAGATACGCAGTATTTT.

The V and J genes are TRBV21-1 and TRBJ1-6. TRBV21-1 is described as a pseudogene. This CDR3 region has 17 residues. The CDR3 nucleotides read TGTGCCAGCAGCAAGAAGGGGGGGAGCTCCTATAATTCACCCCTCCACTTT. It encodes CASSKKGGSSYNSPLHF.

The CDR3 nucleotides read TGTGCCACCAGCACCAGCCAGGGGGCCTCCTACGAGCAGTACTTC. Amino acid sequence: CATSTSQGASYEQYF. The chain has TRBV15 and TRBJ2-7; 8 bases are a match to TRBD1. The germline V gene encodes CDR1 LNHNV and CDR2 YYDKDF (reference sequence). Trimming cost V 4 bases and J 0 bases; bases outside gene matches: 5. The CDR3 spans 15 residues.

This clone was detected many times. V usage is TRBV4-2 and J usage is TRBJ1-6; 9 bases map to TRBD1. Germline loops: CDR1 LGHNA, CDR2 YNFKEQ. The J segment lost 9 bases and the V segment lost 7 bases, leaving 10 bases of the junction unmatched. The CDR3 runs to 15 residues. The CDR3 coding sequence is TGTGCCAGCACAACTTCGGACAGGGGTGGTTCACCCCTCCACTTT. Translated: CASTTSDRGGSPLHF.

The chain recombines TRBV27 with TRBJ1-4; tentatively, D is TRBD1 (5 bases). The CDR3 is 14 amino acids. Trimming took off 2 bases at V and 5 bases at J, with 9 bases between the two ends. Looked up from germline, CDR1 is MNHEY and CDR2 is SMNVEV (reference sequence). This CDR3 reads CASSLRGYNEKLFF. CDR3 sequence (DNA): TGTGCCAGCAGTTTACGGGGGTACAATGAAAAACTGTTTTTT. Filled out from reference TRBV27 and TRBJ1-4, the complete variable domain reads EAQVTQNPRYLITVTGKKLTVTCSQNMNHEYMSWYRQDPGLGLRQIYYSMNVEVTDKGDVPEGYKVSRKEKRNFPLILESPSPNQTSLYFCASSLRGYNEKLFFGSGTQLSVL.

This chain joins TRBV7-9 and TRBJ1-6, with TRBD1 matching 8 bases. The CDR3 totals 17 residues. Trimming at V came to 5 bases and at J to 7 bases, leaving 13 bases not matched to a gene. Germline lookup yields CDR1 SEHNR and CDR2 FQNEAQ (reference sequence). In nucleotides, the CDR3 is TGTGCCAGCAGCCTTATGATGACAGGGGATCAGAATTCACCCCTCCACTTT. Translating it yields CASSLMMTGDQNSPLHF.

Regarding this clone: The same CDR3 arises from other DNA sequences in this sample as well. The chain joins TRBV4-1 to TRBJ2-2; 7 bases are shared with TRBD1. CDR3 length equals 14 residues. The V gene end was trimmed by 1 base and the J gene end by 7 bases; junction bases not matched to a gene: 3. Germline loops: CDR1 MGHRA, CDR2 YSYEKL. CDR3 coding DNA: TGCGCCAGCAGCCAAGGACAGGGCTACGGGGAGCTGTTTTTT. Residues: CASSQGQGYGELFF.

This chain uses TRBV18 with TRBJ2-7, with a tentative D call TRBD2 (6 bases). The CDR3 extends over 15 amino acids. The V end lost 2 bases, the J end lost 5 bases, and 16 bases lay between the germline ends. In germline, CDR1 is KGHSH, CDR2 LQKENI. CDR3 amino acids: CASSPGRTNVDEQYF. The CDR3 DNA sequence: TGTGCCAGCTCACCAGGGAGGACTAACGTCGACGAGCAGTACTTC.

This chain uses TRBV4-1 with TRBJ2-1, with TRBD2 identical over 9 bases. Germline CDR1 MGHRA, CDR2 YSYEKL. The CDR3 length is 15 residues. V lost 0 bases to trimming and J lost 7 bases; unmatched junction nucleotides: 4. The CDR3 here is CASSQDRLAGNEQFF. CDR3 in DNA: TGCGCCAGCAGCCAAGATCGGCTAGCGGGGAATGAGCAGTTCTTC.

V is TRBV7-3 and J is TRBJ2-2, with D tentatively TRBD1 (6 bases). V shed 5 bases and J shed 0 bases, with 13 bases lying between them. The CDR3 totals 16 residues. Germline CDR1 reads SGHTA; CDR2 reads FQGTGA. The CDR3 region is CASSPKGGTNTGELFF. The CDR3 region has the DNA TGTGCCAGCAGCCCTAAAGGGGGAACGAACACCGGGGAGCTGTTTTTT.

As DNA, the CDR3 is TGCGCCAGCAGCCATTATACTAGCGCCTATGAGCAGTTCTTC. It is translated as CASSHYTSAYEQFF. The chain joins TRBV4-1 to TRBJ2-1, with 7 bases fitting TRBD2. The junction had 7 bases not matched to a gene; V was cut back by 3 bases and J by 8 bases. There are 14 residues in the CDR3. Germline lookup yields CDR1 MGHRA and CDR2 YSYEKL.

CDR3: CSGDGTAHTDTDTQYF. The DNA for the CDR3 is TGCAGCGGTGATGGGACAGCCCACACTGACACAGATACGCAGTATTTT. The V and J genes are TRBV29-1 and TRBJ2-3, with 7 bases matching TRBD1. Germline CDR1 and CDR2: SQVTM and ANQGSEA. The CDR3 covers 16 residues. Trimming cost V 7 bases and J 2 bases; bases outside gene matches: 15.

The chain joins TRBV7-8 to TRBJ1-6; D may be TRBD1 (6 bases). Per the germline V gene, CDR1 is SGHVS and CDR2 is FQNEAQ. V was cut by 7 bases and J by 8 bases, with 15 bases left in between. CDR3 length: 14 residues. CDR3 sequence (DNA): TGTGCCAGCAACTTTCTGGGGGCGGATTCACCCCTCCACTTT. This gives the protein CASNFLGADSPLHF.